Presented here are 19 T cell receptor beta chains from one specimen sequenced in a study of cytomegalovirus exposure and HLA in healthy donors. 60 Vbeta and 13 Jbeta primers were used in PCR. Libraries were prepared by immunoSEQ multiplex PCR; TCRdb keeps only in-frame clonotypes and omits some of them. The sample records around 200,000 clones, around 80% being singletons. The sequencing sample was made of PBMCs. The receptors derive from a man over 45 in good health and CMV-seronegative.

The chain carries TRBV30 and TRBJ2-4, with D perhaps TRBD2 (5 bases). CDR3 size: 13 residues. With 7 bases removed from V and 4 bases from J, the gap between germline ends came to 14 bases. The V gene's germline CDR1 is GTSNPN and CDR2 SVGIG (reference sequence). CDR3 DNA: TGTGCCTTACTAGGCCCAGCAAAAAACATTCAGTACTTC. Its translation: CALLGPAKNIQYF.

This chain links TRBV5-6 with TRBJ2-1; D remains ambiguous. Germline CDR1 SGHDT, CDR2 YYEEEE. CDR3 length equals 13 residues. Trimming stripped 1 base from V and 6 bases from J, with 8 bases between. The CDR3 nucleotides read TGTGCCAGCAGCTTGTACGGAGTCAATGAGCAGTTCTTC. This translates into CASSLYGVNEQFF.

This chain joins TRBV18 and TRBJ2-7, with 7 bases fitting TRBD1. V dropped 2 bases and J dropped 2; count of bases not matched to a gene: 3. CDR3 size: 14 residues. Germline CDR1 and CDR2: KGHSH and LQKENI. CDR3 amino acids: CASSPETGPYEQYF. In DNA form, the CDR3 reads TGTGCCAGCTCACCAGAGACAGGGCCCTACGAGCAGTACTTC.

The chain joins TRBV10-1 to TRBJ2-7; 8 bases are shared with TRBD1. The CDR3 spans 13 residues. V shed 8 bases and J 7 bases; nucleotides not matched to a gene: 10. The germline V gene encodes CDR1 WNHNN and CDR2 SYGVQD (reference sequence). The CDR3 region is CASSPQGAGEQYF. In DNA, the CDR3 is TGCGCCAGCTCGCCTCAGGGGGCTGGGGAGCAGTACTTC.

The gene calls are TRBV14 and TRBJ2-1, with D perhaps matching TRBD1 (5 bases). This CDR3 comprises 16 residues. V was trimmed by 1 base and J by 9 bases, leaving 19 bases between them. Germline loops: CDR1 SGHDN, CDR2 FVKESK. As DNA, the CDR3 is TGTGCCAGCAGCCAAGGAAAGTGGGGAAATCAGGGTGAGCAGTTCTTC. It translates to CASSQGKWGNQGEQFF.

The gene calls are TRBV6-1 and TRBJ1-3, with 10 bases aligning to TRBD1. V shed 6 bases and J 9 bases; nucleotides not matched to a gene: 11. Germline V gives CDR1 MNHNS, CDR2 SASEGT. The CDR3 totals 15 residues. The CDR3 is CASRTTGGAGITIYF. CDR3 sequence (DNA): TGTGCCAGCAGAACGACAGGGGGCGCCGGGATCACCATATATTTT.

The chain has TRBV19 and TRBJ2-7; 7 nucleotides match TRBD2. V was pared by 5 bases and J by 0 bases, with 10 bases of the junction left unmatched. Germline V lookup: CDR1 LNHDA, CDR2 SQIVND (reference sequence). CDR3 length equals 16 residues. The CDR3 here is CASSPAAGPSSYEQYF. In nucleotides, the CDR3 is TGTGCCAGTAGTCCAGCAGCGGGGCCGAGCTCCTACGAGCAGTACTTC.

The gene calls are TRBV30 and TRBJ2-5; 14 bases line up with TRBD2. The J segment lost 4 bases and the V segment lost 1 base, leaving 2 bases of the junction unmatched. Germline lookup yields CDR1 GTSNPN and CDR2 SVGIG (reference sequence). The length of the CDR3 is 15 residues. DNA of the CDR3: TGTGCCTGGAGTGCGGGACTAGCGGGAGCAGAGACCCAGTACTTC. Protein: CAWSAGLAGAETQYF.

The chain is built from TRBV28 and TRBJ2-7; a weak D match, TRBD2 (5 bases). This CDR3 is 14 amino acids long. Deletions cut 6 bases from V and 3 bases from J, with 15 bases between. Germline assignment: CDR1 MDHEN and CDR2 SYDVKM. The CDR3 protein is CASRSTGNFYEQYF. DNA of the CDR3: TGTGCCAGCAGGTCGACCGGGAACTTCTACGAGCAGTACTTC.

This clone came up once. The chain couples TRBV5-1 to TRBJ1-4; 7 bases match TRBD1. This CDR3 comprises 14 residues. The V gene's germline CDR1 is SGHRS and CDR2 YFSETQ. The V segment lost 2 bases and the J segment 10 bases; nucleotides outside the gene matches: 8. This chain's CDR3 is CASSFGADRRKLFF. As DNA, the CDR3 is TGCGCCAGCAGCTTTGGTGCGGACAGGCGAAAACTGTTTTTT.

In this sample, this clone turned up a few times. CDR3 bases: TGTGCCAGCAGTGAAGGGCTCATGCTCTACGAGCAGTACTTC. Translated, it gives CASSEGLMLYEQYF. The gene calls are TRBV2 and TRBJ2-7, with D unresolved. Germline loops: CDR1 SNHLY, CDR2 FYNNEI. There are 14 residues in the CDR3. V dropped 1 base and J dropped 3 bases, with 10 bases sitting between them.

The V call is TRBV5-6, the J call TRBJ1-1; 8 positions agree with TRBD1. The germline V gene has CDR1 SGHDT and CDR2 YYEEEE. This CDR3 region has 17 residues. Trimming at V came to 4 bases and at J to 0 bases, leaving 11 bases not matched to a gene. CDR3 coding DNA: TGTGCCAGCAGCCCGCCGATCTGGGACAGGATGAACACTGAAGCTTTCTTT. Its translation: CASSPPIWDRMNTEAFF.

The chain carries TRBV5-1 and TRBJ2-3, with 14 bases matching TRBD2. This CDR3 has 16 residues. J was trimmed by 4 bases and V by 4 bases; bases with no gene match: 5. The V gene's germline CDR1 is SGHRS and CDR2 YFSETQ. The DNA of the CDR3 is TGCGCCAGCAGCAAGGGGACTAGCGGGAGTGCAGATACGCAGTATTTT. Residues: CASSKGTSGSADTQYF.

CDR3: CASTGQGAVREKLFF. The CDR3 DNA follows: TGTGCCAGCACGGGACAGGGGGCGGTAAGAGAAAAACTGTTTTTT. The chain joins TRBV2 to TRBJ1-4; 12 bases agree with TRBD1. The CDR3 extends over 15 amino acids. CDR1 is SNHLY, CDR2 FYNNEI, per germline. J gave up 8 bases and V 7 bases, and 8 bases lay outside the gene matches.

The chain couples TRBV5-8 to TRBJ2-3, with 9 bases aligning to TRBD1. Germline assignment: CDR1 SGHTS and CDR2 YDEGEE. This CDR3 has 16 residues. V lost 7 bases, J lost 0 bases, and 9 bases stayed unmatched. The CDR3 here is CASRPWGQGSTDTQYF. As DNA, the CDR3 is TGTGCCAGCCGCCCTTGGGGACAGGGTAGCACAGATACGCAGTATTTT.

This sequence joins TRBV27 and TRBJ2-3, with 13 nucleotides matching TRBD2. CDR1 is MNHEY, CDR2 SMNVEV, per germline (reference sequence). Trimming at V came to 2 bases and at J to 1 base, leaving 6 bases not matched to a gene. The CDR3 is made up of 18 amino acids. The CDR3 DNA reads TGTGCCAGCAGTTTAGCACTAGGACTAGCGGGAGGCACAGATACGCAGTATTTT. This encodes CASSLALGLAGGTDTQYF.

A word on this clone: The sample has other DNA sequences that encode this CDR3 too. The chain joins TRBV28 to TRBJ1-2, with 7 positions matching TRBD1. Germline values: CDR1 MDHEN, CDR2 SYDVKM. This CDR3 region has 14 residues. The V gene end was trimmed by 2 bases and the J gene end by 3 bases; junction bases not matched to a gene: 3. CDR3 DNA: TGTGCCAGCAGTTTACGACAGGGTTACTATGGCTACACCTTC. This encodes CASSLRQGYYGYTF.

The rearrangement joins TRBV4-1 to TRBJ1-5, with D uncertain. Trimming removed 4 bases at V and 4 bases at J, with 17 bases between. The CDR3 extends over 16 amino acids. From germline, CDR1 is MGHRA and CDR2 YSYEKL. The CDR3 DNA follows: TGCGCCAGCAGCCTAGGAGACGGGATGACTAATCAGCCCCAGCATTTT. Translating gives CASSLGDGMTNQPQHF.

The chain uses TRBV7-9 and TRBJ1-1; 11 bases align to TRBD1. The CDR3 length is 17 residues. Germline lookup yields CDR1 SEHNR and CDR2 FQNEAQ (reference sequence). The junction had 7 bases not matched to a gene; V was cut back by 3 bases and J by 1 base. CDR3 coding DNA: TGTGCCAGCAGCTTCCCCGGGACAGGGGGGGCGAACACTGAAGCTTTCTTT. Translated: CASSFPGTGGANTEAFF.